This TCR beta chain was recovered during a study of T cell responses to AZD1222 COVID-19 vaccine. On this clone itself: The antigen is not known.

Libraries were prepared by immunoSEQ multiplex PCR; TCRdb keeps only in-frame clonotypes and omits some of them. The sample shows about 170,000 clones, approximately 92% of them seen only once. General study points: Among AZD1222 vaccinees, only 5 to 7 were seropositive at baseline. Per reports, nearly half of all spike-specific TCRs target regions that are unmutated in variants. Donors were chiefly white British, with a greater number of females, and clonal diversity was perhaps underestimated.

CDR3 size: 15 residues. Germline assignment: CDR1 LGHDT and CDR2 YNNKEL (reference sequence). The V gene end was trimmed by 4 bases and the J gene end by 4 bases; junction bases not matched to a gene: 8. The TCR was taken from an adult in good health. Specimen: peripheral blood, collected on day 0 of AZD1222 vaccination. This chain joins TRBV3-1 (or the pseudogene TRBV3-2) and TRBJ1-2; 8 bases fit TRBD1. CDR3 region: CASSPGTGVIYGYTF. In DNA, the CDR3 is TGTGCCAGCAGCCCCGGGACAGGAGTTATCTATGGCTACACCTTC.